This T cell receptor (beta chain) was recorded in a study of OX40 agonist ivuxolimab in advanced cancers. At the level of the study: Every 2 weeks, ivuxolimab was infused into the patients intravenously at between 0.01 and 10 mg/kg.

The data were produced by immunoSEQ multiplex PCR, yet TCRdb's version contains in-frame clones alone and is incomplete. The sample holds around 70,000 clones, roughly 90% seen once. The CDR3 has 11 residues. The clonotype originates from an adult with an advanced solid tumor such as melanoma, head and neck, liver or kidney cancer. The sequences come from CD4+ or CD8+ T cells sorted from blood, collected in a trial of the OX40 agonist ivuxolimab. The V call is TRBV21-1, the J call TRBJ2-5. TRBV21-1 is a pseudogene segment. CDR3 nucleotide sequence: TGTGCCAGCATCGGACGGGAGACCCAGTACTTC. Translating gives CASIGRETQYF.